Each of the 28 T cell receptor beta chains below was sequenced from the same sample in a study of blood T cell repertoires in COVID-19. Data came from immunoSEQ multiplex PCR; TCRdb stores just in-frame clones and leaves some out. This sample has 100,000 to 150,000 clones, with about 83% found just once. The sample was peripheral blood. The receptors originated from an elderly man with active or convalescent COVID-19.

This clone was seen a handful of times. The CDR3 region has the DNA TGTGCCAGCAGCTTACAGCGGGGGGAATACAATGAGCAGTTCTTC. This sequence encodes CASSLQRGEYNEQFF. The rearrangement links TRBV7-2 to TRBJ2-1; TRBD2 aligns across 9 bases. Germline CDR1 is SGHTA and CDR2 is FQGNSA. V trimming: 2 bases; J trimming: 4 bases; junction bases outside the gene matches: 3. This CDR3 has 15 residues.

The rearrangement uses TRBV18 and TRBJ1-6, with 9 bases fitting TRBD1. The germline V gene has CDR1 KGHSH and CDR2 LQKENI. The J segment lost 7 bases and the V segment lost 2 bases, leaving 3 bases of the junction unmatched. This CDR3 contains 15 residues. The CDR3 protein is CASSPGTGRNSPLHF. The CDR3 DNA reads as TGTGCCAGCTCACCAGGGACAGGGAGGAATTCACCCCTCCACTTT.

This chain joins TRBV3-1 (or the pseudogene TRBV3-2) and TRBJ2-3, with 13 bases matching TRBD2. The V and J ends lost 4 bases and 1 base, in that order; junction bases with no gene match: 2. This CDR3 spans 16 amino acids. Looked up from germline, CDR1 is LGHDT and CDR2 is YNNKEL (reference sequence). DNA of the CDR3: TGTGCCAGCAGCCGAGGACTAGCGGGGGGCACAGATACGCAGTATTTT. Its protein product is CASSRGLAGGTDTQYF.

This clone was found a few times. The chain is built from TRBV6-5 and TRBJ1-3; TRBD1 might be the D (5 bases). The germline V gene encodes CDR1 MNHEY and CDR2 SVGAGI. Trimming removed 0 bases from V and 0 bases from J, with 9 bases in between. The CDR3 consists of 16 residues. The CDR3 reads CASSYSTASSGNTIYF. The CDR3 DNA sequence: TGTGCCAGCAGTTACTCGACAGCGAGCTCTGGAAACACCATATATTTT.

This chain links TRBV6-5 with TRBJ2-7; TRBD1 aligns across 9 bases. This CDR3 comprises 16 residues. In germline, CDR1 is MNHEY, CDR2 SVGAGI. J lost 4 bases, V lost 4 bases, and 11 bases had no gene match. The CDR3 loop is CASSWGTGLKEYEQYF. For the CDR3, the DNA is TGTGCCAGCAGTTGGGGGACAGGGCTTAAGGAATACGAGCAGTACTTC.

The chain carries TRBV29-1 and TRBJ2-2, with 9 bases fitting TRBD2. The CDR3 extends over 14 amino acids. With V trimmed by 6 bases and J by 1 base, 3 bases remained unmatched. Germline V gene sequence: CDR1 SQVTM, CDR2 ANQGSEA. CDR3 protein: CSVFSGGNTGELFF. Here the CDR3 DNA reads TGCAGCGTCTTTAGCGGGGGGAACACCGGGGAGCTGTTTTTT.

V gene TRBV5-6 combines with J gene TRBJ1-5; D perhaps matches TRBD1 (6 bases). The CDR3 length is 13 residues. Trimming stripped 0 bases from V and 6 bases from J, with 7 bases between. In germline, CDR1 is SGHDT, CDR2 YYEEEE. CDR3 sequence (DNA): TGTGCCAGCAGCTTGGACAGGGTTCAGCCCCAGCATTTT. Its translation is CASSLDRVQPQHF. The variable domain in full, with the rest retrieved from reference TRBV5-6 and TRBJ1-5, is DAGVTQSPTHLIKTRGQQVTLRCSPKSGHDTVSWYQQALGQGPQFIFQYYEEEERQRGNFPDRFSGHQFPNYSSELNVNALLLGDSALYLCASSLDRVQPQHFGDGTRLSIL.

This clone showed up just a few times. The chain couples TRBV5-1 to TRBJ1-2, with D tentatively TRBD1 (6 bases). Germline lookup yields CDR1 SGHRS and CDR2 YFSETQ. This CDR3 is 15 amino acids long. Trimming removed 5 bases at V and 4 bases at J, with 18 bases between. The CDR3 region is CASRIAPGDSYGYTF. The CDR3 coding sequence is TGCGCCAGCAGAATAGCCCCAGGGGATAGCTATGGCTACACCTTC.

The V call is TRBV6-5, the J call TRBJ2-1, with a weak D call TRBD1 (6 bases). The CDR3 is 15 amino acids. The V and J ends lost 5 bases and 5 bases respectively, with 16 bases between them. The V gene's germline CDR1 is MNHEY and CDR2 SVGAGI. CDR3 sequence reads: CASSPPDRPDNEQFF. For the CDR3, the DNA is TGTGCCAGCAGTCCCCCTGACAGGCCCGACAATGAGCAGTTCTTC.

The genes are TRBV12-3 or TRBV12-4 and TRBJ1-3; D not certain. Trimming shortened V by 1 base and J by 4 bases, and 5 bases separated the two germline ends. This CDR3 has 13 amino acids. CDR3 sequence: CASSLERGNTIYF. CDR3 bases: TGTGCCAGCAGTTTAGAACGGGGAAACACCATATATTTT.

V is TRBV27 and J is TRBJ1-6, with 7 bases matching TRBD1. The trim removed 2 bases at V and 9 bases at J, leaving 4 bases unmatched. This CDR3 region has 14 residues. Germline V gives CDR1 MNHEY, CDR2 SMNVEV (reference sequence). This CDR3 reads CASSLDRETSPLHF. For the CDR3, the DNA is TGTGCCAGCAGTTTAGACAGGGAAACTTCACCCCTCCACTTT.

This clone was seen a handful of times. The chain joins TRBV15 to TRBJ1-5; no clear D gene. The CDR3 has 13 residues. Per the germline V gene, CDR1 is LNHNV and CDR2 is YYDKDF (reference sequence). With 6 bases removed from V and 5 bases from J, the gap between germline ends came to 11 bases. CDR3 protein: CATRPGVDQPQHF. The CDR3 DNA reads TGTGCCACCAGGCCGGGAGTTGATCAGCCCCAGCATTTT.

The V and J genes are TRBV12-5 and TRBJ2-3; no clear D gene. CDR1 is LGHNT and CDR2 is FRNRAP in the germline V gene. The CDR3 contains 16 residues. V lost 1 base to trimming and J lost 0 bases, with 11 bases between them. The CDR3 loop is CASGLGVATSTDTQYF. The CDR3, as DNA: TGTGCTAGTGGTTTGGGGGTAGCCACTAGCACAGATACGCAGTATTTT.

The chain links TRBV5-1 to TRBJ2-3; 11 nucleotides align to TRBD2. Germline loops: CDR1 SGHRS, CDR2 YFSETQ. V was pared by 1 base and J by 1 base, with 2 bases of the junction left unmatched. The CDR3 length is 16 residues. CDR3 DNA sequence: TGCGCCAGCAGCTTGTTAGCGGGGGGGGGCACAGATACGCAGTATTTT. This sequence encodes CASSLLAGGGTDTQYF.

This clone was found a few times. The rearrangement uses TRBV6-4 and TRBJ1-2, with D tentatively TRBD1 (6 bases). The length of the CDR3 is 16 residues. The germline gives CDR1 MRHNA, CDR2 SNTAGT. V was cut by 6 bases and J by 7 bases, with 24 bases left in between. The CDR3 DNA reads TGTGCCAGCAGCCCCGGGGGGGGCCCCGGCAGCGGTGGCTACACCTTC. Its protein product is CASSPGGGPGSGGYTF.

The genes are TRBV11-3 and TRBJ2-4; 9 nucleotides line up with TRBD1. Germline V gives CDR1 SGHNT, CDR2 YENEEA. V lost 1 base, J lost 5 bases, and 0 bases stayed unmatched. This CDR3 comprises 14 residues. The chain's CDR3 is CASSLGTGENIQYF. In DNA, the CDR3 is TGTGCCAGCAGCTTAGGGACAGGGGAAAACATTCAGTACTTC.

The chain joins TRBV5-1 to TRBJ1-3; 10 positions match TRBD1. CDR1 and CDR2 (germline): SGHRS, YFSETQ. Trimming took 4 bases from V and 4 from J; bases not matched to a gene: 5. This CDR3 comprises 15 residues. The CDR3 DNA reads as TGCGCCAGCAGCCCAGGGACAGGGGAAGGAAACACCATATATTTT. Translated: CASSPGTGEGNTIYF.

The chain recombines TRBV28 with TRBJ1-1; weak D call: TRBD1 (6 bases). Trimming stripped 5 bases from V and 10 bases from J, with 17 bases between. Looked up from germline, CDR1 is MDHEN and CDR2 is SYDVKM. The CDR3 has 13 amino acids. This chain's CDR3 is CASSRSDSFLAFF. CDR3 DNA sequence: TGTGCCAGCAGTCGGTCGGACAGCTTTCTAGCTTTCTTT.

V is TRBV9 and J is TRBJ2-7; 8 nucleotides agree with TRBD2. The length of the CDR3 is 12 residues. V shed 6 bases, J shed 3 bases, and the junction held 2 bases outside the gene matches. CDR1 SGDLS and CDR2 YYNGEE come from the germline V gene. The CDR3 region has the DNA TGTGCCAGCAACAGCGGGGGCTACGAGCAGTACTTC. It encodes CASNSGGYEQYF.

Turning to this clone: This sample also contains other DNA sequences that code for the same CDR3. The chain recombines TRBV7-9 with TRBJ1-1, with D unresolved. Trimming stripped 1 base from V and 1 base from J, with 7 bases between. This CDR3 has 14 residues. Germline V gene sequence: CDR1 SEHNR, CDR2 FQNEAQ (reference sequence). Written as DNA, the CDR3 is TGTGCCAGCAGCTTAGGTGCGCAGAACACTGAAGCTTTCTTT. It specifies CASSLGAQNTEAFF.

This rearrangement joins TRBV24-1 to TRBJ2-5, with a possible D match to TRBD2 (7 bases). Germline CDR1 KGHDR, CDR2 SFDVKD. V was cut by 6 bases and J by 3 bases, with 13 bases left in between. There are 14 residues in the CDR3. The CDR3 DNA sequence: TGTGCCACCAGTACGGGGGGCGGTGAAGAGACCCAGTACTTC. Translating gives CATSTGGGEETQYF.

V and J are TRBV19 and TRBJ1-5; TRBD1 might be the D (5 bases). With 4 bases removed from V and 0 bases from J, the gap between germline ends came to 10 bases. This CDR3 contains 15 residues. Germline-derived CDR1 and CDR2 are LNHDA and SQIVND (reference sequence). The CDR3 loop is CASSNQGTSNQPQHF. CDR3 sequence (DNA): TGTGCCAGTAGTAACCAGGGTACTAGCAATCAGCCCCAGCATTTT.

This sequence joins TRBV11-1 and TRBJ2-3, with a tentative D call TRBD2 (5 bases). Trimming shortened V by 5 bases and J by 3 bases, and 9 bases separated the two germline ends. CDR1 and CDR2 from the germline V gene are SGHAT and FQDESV (reference sequence). This CDR3 has 13 amino acids. The CDR3 coding sequence is TGTGCCAGCAGCCCGGGGTGGACAGATACGCAGTATTTT. This translates into CASSPGWTDTQYF.

This sequence joins TRBV15 and TRBJ1-2, with 8 bases matching TRBD1. Germline V gene lookup returns CDR1 LNHNV and CDR2 YYDKDF (reference sequence). The CDR3 is 16 residues long. With 0 bases clipped from V and 4 bases from J, the junction kept 7 bases outside the gene matches. The CDR3 DNA reads TGTGCCACCAGCAGAGATTCAGGGGGCGCTGGCTATGGCTACACCTTC. This gives the protein CATSRDSGGAGYGYTF.

This clone occurred once. DNA for the CDR3: TGTGCCAGCAGTCCGGGACAGGGGGCGCCGGGGGCCAACGTCCTGACTTTC. It specifies CASSPGQGAPGANVLTF. The chain joins TRBV27 to TRBJ2-6; TRBD1 matches at 12 bases. V shed 5 bases and J 4 bases; nucleotides not matched to a gene: 6. Germline V lookup: CDR1 MNHEY, CDR2 SMNVEV (reference sequence). The CDR3 extends over 17 amino acids. Full variable domain (remainder filled in from reference TRBV27 and TRBJ2-6): EAQVTQNPRYLITVTGKKLTVTCSQNMNHEYMSWYRQDPGLGLRQIYYSMNVEVTDKGDVPEGYKVSRKEKRNFPLILESPSPNQTSLYFCASSPGQGAPGANVLTFGAGSRLTVL.

The chain is built from TRBV11-2 and TRBJ2-1, with 13 positions matching TRBD2. The CDR3 extends over 18 amino acids. The J segment lost 2 bases and the V segment lost 4 bases, leaving 8 bases of the junction unmatched. Germline V gives CDR1 SGHAT, CDR2 FQNNGV. The DNA for the CDR3 is TGTGCCAGCAGCTCTCAGACTAGCGGGGGGTACCCCTACAATGAGCAGTTCTTC. This encodes CASSSQTSGGYPYNEQFF.

The chain couples TRBV11-1 to TRBJ1-1; 10 bases fit TRBD1. The V gene end was trimmed by 3 bases and the J gene end by 6 bases; junction bases not matched to a gene: 4. Germline lookup yields CDR1 SGHAT and CDR2 FQDESV (reference sequence). CDR3 length equals 14 residues. CDR3 amino acids: CASSFSTGGSEAFF. The CDR3 DNA sequence: TGTGCCAGCAGCTTTTCGACAGGGGGCTCTGAAGCTTTCTTT.

This clone was observed a few times. The gene calls are TRBV29-1 and TRBJ1-2, with 10 positions matching TRBD1. Losses at the gene ends were 7 bases for V and 7 bases for J; bases not matched to a gene: 9. The CDR3 is 13 amino acids. CDR1 and CDR2 (germline): SQVTM, ANQGSEA. The DNA of the CDR3 is TGCAGCGGTGACCGCGGGACAGGGGCTGGCTACACCTTC. Translating it yields CSGDRGTGAGYTF.